This TCR beta chain was profiled in a study of blood T cell repertoires in COVID-19. From germline, CDR1 is MGHDK and CDR2 SYGVNS. J lost 2 bases, V lost 5 bases, and 2 bases had no gene match. The CDR3 has 15 amino acids. Only one count was recorded for this clone. Profiling relied on immunoSEQ multiplex PCR, and the TCRdb table lists in-frame clones only, not all of them. In the table there are some 170,000 clones, approximately 87% of which are singletons. The chain uses TRBV25-1 and TRBJ2-1; TRBD1 matches 11 bases. The receptor was derived from an older woman with COVID-19, enrolled during active disease. The sample was peripheral blood. CDR3 in amino acids: CASSWGQGAYNEQFF. The CDR3 DNA sequence: TGTGCCAGCAGTTGGGGACAGGGGGCCTACAATGAGCAGTTCTTC.